This T cell receptor (beta chain) originates from a study of blood T cell repertoires in COVID-19. Trimming removed 2 bases at V and 4 bases at J, with 13 bases between. This CDR3 is built from 16 residues. CDR1 KGHDR and CDR2 SFDVKD come from the germline V gene. Measured with immunoSEQ multiplex PCR; TCRdb has only the in-frame clones, and not every one. The data show around 16,000 clones, about 85% seen once. J is TRBJ2-2 and V is TRBV24-1; D perhaps matches TRBD2 (6 bases). This receptor was taken from a man aged 60 to 75 with acute or convalescent COVID-19. The sample was peripheral blood. The CDR3 protein is CATSDSGVTSTGELFF. CDR3 sequence (DNA): TGTGCCACCAGTGATTCGGGGGTCACAAGCACCGGGGAGCTGTTTTTT.